This TCR beta chain stems from a study of vaccination and CD4 T cells after COVID-19. In the study overall: Four females and six males made up the convalescents, with two Hispanic. Overall study results and limits: In convalescent patients, 304 of 307 vaccine-specific clones were spike mono-reactive.

The assay that was used to sequence DNA from cultured CD4+ T cells was the Oncomine TCR Beta short-read assay. One entry per CDR3 protein, called by TCRdb with MiXCR from the PCR reads. The repertoire holds 20,000 to 25,000 distinct CDR3 sequences, with 35% to 45% as singletons. Comments on this clonotype: Its target is not known.

Time point reported: late sampling 161 to 241 days after vaccination in a few convalescent patients. Stated treatment: roughly 10-day PBMC culture with coronavirus spike peptide pools or control peptides (ViraFEST assay). V was cut by 0 bases and J by 5 bases, with 11 bases left in between. The CDR3 is made up of 14 amino acids. The germline gives CDR1 SGHDT, CDR2 YYEEEE. The sequence came from a human donor who had recovered from COVID-19. V usage is TRBV5-6 and J usage is TRBJ1-2; the D gene is possibly TRBD1 (6 bases). Here the sequenced sample was CD4+ T cells from blood, cultured in vitro, taken about 7 months after SARS-CoV-2 vaccination. CDR3 in amino acids: CASSLGTARYGYTF. In DNA form, the CDR3 reads TGTGCCAGCAGCTTGGGGACAGCGAGGTATGGCTACACCTTC.